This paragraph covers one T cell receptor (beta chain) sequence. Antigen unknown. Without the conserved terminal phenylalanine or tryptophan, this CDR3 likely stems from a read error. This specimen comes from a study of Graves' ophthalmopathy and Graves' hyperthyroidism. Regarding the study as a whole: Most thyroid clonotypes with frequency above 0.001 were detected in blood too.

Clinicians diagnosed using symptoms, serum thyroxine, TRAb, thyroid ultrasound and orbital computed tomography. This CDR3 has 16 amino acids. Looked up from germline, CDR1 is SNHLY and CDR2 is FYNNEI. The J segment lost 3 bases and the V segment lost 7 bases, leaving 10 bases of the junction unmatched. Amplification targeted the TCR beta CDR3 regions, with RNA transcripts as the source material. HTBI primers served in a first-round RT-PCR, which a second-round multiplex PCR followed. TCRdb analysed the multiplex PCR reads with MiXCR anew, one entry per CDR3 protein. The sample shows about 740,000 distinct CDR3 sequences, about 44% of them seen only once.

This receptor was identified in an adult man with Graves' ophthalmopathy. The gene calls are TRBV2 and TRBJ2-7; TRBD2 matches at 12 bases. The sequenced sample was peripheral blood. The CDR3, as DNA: TGTGCCAGCACTACTGGACTAGCGGGGCCGGTCTACGAGCAGTACCTC. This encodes CASTTGLAGPVYEQYL.